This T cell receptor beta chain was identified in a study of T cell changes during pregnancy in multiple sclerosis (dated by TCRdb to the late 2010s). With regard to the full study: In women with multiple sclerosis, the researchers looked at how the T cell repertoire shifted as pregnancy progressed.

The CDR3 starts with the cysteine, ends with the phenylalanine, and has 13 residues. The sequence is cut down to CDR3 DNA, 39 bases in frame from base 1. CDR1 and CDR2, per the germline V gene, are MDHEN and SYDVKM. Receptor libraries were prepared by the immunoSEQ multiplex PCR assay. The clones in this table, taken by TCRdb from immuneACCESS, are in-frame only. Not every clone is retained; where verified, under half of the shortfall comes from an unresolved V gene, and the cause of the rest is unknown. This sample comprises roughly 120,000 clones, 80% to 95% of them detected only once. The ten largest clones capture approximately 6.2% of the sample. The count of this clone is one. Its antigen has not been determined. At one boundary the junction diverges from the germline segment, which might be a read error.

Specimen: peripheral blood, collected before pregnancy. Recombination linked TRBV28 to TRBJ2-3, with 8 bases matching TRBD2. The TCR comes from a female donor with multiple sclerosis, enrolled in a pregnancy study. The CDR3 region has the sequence CASSTLQREPGDF. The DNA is TGTGCCAGCAGTACCCTGCAGCGGGAGCCGGGGGATTTT.